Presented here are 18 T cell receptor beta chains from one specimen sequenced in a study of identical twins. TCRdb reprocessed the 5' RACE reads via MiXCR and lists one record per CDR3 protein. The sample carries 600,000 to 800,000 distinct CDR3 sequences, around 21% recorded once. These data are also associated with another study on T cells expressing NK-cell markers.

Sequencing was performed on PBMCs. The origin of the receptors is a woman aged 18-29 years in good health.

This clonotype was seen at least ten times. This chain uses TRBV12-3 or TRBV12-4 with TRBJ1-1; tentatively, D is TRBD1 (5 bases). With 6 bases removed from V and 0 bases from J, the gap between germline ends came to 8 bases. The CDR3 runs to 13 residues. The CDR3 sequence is CASRLDMNTEAFF. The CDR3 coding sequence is TGTGCCAGCAGGCTGGACATGAACACTGAAGCTTTCTTT.

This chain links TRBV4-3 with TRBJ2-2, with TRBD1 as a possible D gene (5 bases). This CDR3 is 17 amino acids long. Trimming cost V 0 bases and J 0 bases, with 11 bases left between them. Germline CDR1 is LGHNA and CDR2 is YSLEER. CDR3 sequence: CASSQEVYRSNTGELFF. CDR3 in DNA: TGCGCCAGCAGCCAAGAGGTCTACAGGTCGAACACCGGGGAGCTGTTTTTT.

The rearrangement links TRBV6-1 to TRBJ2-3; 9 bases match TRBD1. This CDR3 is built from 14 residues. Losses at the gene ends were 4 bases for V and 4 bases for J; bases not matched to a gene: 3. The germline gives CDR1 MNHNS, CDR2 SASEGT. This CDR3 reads CASSGDRAADTQYF. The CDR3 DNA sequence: TGTGCCAGCAGTGGGGACAGGGCGGCAGATACGCAGTATTTT.

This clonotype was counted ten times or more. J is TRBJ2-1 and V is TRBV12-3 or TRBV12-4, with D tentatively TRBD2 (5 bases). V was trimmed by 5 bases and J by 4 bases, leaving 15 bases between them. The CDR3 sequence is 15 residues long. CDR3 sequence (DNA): TGTGCCAGCAGTCCCCGGGAAACGGGTTACAATGAGCAGTTCTTC. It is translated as CASSPRETGYNEQFF.

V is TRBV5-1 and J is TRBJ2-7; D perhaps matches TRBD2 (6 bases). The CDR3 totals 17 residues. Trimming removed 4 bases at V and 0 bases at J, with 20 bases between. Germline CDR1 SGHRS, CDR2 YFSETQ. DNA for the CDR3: TGCGCCAGCAGCGGCCATGGGGGAGGTTCCAGCTCCTACGAGCAGTACTTC. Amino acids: CASSGHGGGSSSYEQYF.

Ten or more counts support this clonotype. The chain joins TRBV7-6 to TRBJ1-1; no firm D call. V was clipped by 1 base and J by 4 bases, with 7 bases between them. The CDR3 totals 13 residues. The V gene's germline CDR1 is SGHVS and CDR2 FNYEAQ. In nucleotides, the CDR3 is TGTGCCAGCAGCTTAGGTTATGGCACTGAAGCTTTCTTT. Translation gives CASSLGYGTEAFF.

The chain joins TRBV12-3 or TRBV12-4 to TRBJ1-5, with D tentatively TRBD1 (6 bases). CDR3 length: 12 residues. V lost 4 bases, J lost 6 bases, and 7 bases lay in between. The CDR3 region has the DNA TGTGCCAGCAGTTGGACAGTTCAGCCCCAGCATTTT. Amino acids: CASSWTVQPQHF.

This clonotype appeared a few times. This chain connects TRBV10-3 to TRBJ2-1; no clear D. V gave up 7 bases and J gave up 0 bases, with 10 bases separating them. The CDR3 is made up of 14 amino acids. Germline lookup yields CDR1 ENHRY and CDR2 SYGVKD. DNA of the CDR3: TGTGCCATCAAAATGACAAGCTCCTACAATGAGCAGTTCTTC. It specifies CAIKMTSSYNEQFF.

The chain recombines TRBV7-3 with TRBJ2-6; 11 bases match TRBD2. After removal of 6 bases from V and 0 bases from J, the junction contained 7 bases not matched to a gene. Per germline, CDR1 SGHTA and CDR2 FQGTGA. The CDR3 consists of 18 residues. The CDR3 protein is CASRSTTSGGSGANVLTF. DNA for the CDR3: TGTGCCAGCAGATCGACTACTAGCGGGGGCTCTGGGGCCAACGTCCTGACTTTC. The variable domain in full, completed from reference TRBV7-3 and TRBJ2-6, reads GAGVSQTPSNKVTEKGKYVELRCDPISGHTALYWYRQSLGQGPEFLIYFQGTGAADDSGLPNDRFFAVRPEGSVSTLKIQRTERGDSAVYLCASRSTTSGGSGANVLTFGAGSRLTVL.

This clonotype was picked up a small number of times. CDR3: CATWTSPFYNEQFF. CDR3 nucleotide sequence: TGTGCCACCTGGACTAGCCCCTTCTACAATGAGCAGTTCTTC. The genes are TRBV6-2 or TRBV6-3 and TRBJ2-1, with 8 positions matching TRBD2. J lost 3 bases, V lost 10 bases, and 8 bases had no gene match. This CDR3 spans 14 amino acids. Germline V gene data show CDR1 as MNHEY and CDR2 as SVGEGT.

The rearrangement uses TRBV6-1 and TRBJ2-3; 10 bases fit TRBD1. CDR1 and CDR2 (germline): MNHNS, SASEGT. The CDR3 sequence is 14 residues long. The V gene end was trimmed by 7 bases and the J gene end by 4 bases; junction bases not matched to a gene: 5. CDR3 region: CASTGQGVPDTQYF. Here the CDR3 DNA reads TGTGCCAGCACCGGACAGGGGGTTCCAGATACGCAGTATTTT.

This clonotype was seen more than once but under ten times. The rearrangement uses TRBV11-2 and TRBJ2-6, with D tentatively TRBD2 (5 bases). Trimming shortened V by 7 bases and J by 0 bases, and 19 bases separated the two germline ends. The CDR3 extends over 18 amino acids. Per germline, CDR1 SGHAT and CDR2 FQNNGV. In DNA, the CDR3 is TGTGCCAGCACCCAATTTGCGGGTACGTCCTCTGGGGCCAACGTCCTGACTTTC. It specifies CASTQFAGTSSGANVLTF.

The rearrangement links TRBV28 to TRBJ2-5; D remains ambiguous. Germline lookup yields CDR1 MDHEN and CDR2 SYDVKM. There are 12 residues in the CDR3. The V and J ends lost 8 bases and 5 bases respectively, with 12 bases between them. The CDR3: CASGLFRETQYF. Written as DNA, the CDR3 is TGTGCCAGCGGCCTTTTTCGGGAGACCCAGTACTTC. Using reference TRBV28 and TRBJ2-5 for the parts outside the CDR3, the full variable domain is DVKVTQSSRYLVKRTGEKVFLECVQDMDHENMFWYRQDPGLGLRLIYFSYDVKMKEKGDIPEGYSVSREKKERFSLILESASTNQTSMYLCASGLFRETQYFGPGTRLLVL.

DNA for the CDR3: TGTGCCAGCAGCGTGGTTCTGGGGAATGAAAAACTGTTTTTT. This encodes CASSVVLGNEKLFF. The rearrangement uses TRBV7-9 and TRBJ1-4; D unclear. The CDR3 spans 14 residues. V lost 5 bases and J 5 bases, leaving 12 bases between the germline ends. The germline gives CDR1 SEHNR, CDR2 FQNEAQ (reference sequence).

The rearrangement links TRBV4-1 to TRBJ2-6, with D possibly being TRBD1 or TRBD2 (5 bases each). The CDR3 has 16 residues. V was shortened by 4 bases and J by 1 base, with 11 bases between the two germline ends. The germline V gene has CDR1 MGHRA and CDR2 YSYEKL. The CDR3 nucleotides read TGCGCCAGCAGCCGAGGGGTCGGGTCTGGGGCCAACGTCCTGACTTTC. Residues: CASSRGVGSGANVLTF.

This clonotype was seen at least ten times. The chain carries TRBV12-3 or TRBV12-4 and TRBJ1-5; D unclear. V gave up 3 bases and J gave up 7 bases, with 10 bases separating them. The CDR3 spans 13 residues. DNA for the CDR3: TGTGCCAGCAGTTTGATAGGCGTCCAGCCCCAGCATTTT. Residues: CASSLIGVQPQHF.

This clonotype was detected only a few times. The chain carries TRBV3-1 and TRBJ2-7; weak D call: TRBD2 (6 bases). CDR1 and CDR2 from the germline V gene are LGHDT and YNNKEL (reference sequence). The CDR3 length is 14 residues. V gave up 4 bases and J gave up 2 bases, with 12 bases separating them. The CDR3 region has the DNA TGTGCCAGCAGCCCCCGCAGGGAGGCCTACGAGCAGTACTTC. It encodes CASSPRREAYEQYF.

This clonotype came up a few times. As DNA, the CDR3 is TGCGCCAGCAGCTTGGCTGGCAGCGGAACCTACAATGAGCAGTTCTTC. Translating it yields CASSLAGSGTYNEQFF. The rearrangement joins TRBV5-1 to TRBJ2-1; D is possibly TRBD2 (5 bases). This CDR3 is 16 amino acids long. Germline CDR1 SGHRS, CDR2 YFSETQ. Trimming left V 0 bases short and J 2 bases short, with 12 bases between.